This T cell receptor beta chain stems from a study of regulatory T cells in long-lasting Graves disease (dated by TCRdb to the early 2020s). Regarding the study in general: Antithyroid drugs had been taken for less than 3 months by newly diagnosed Graves' disease patients. Peripheral blood TCR sequencing and RNA sequencing compared persistent Graves' disease patients with newly diagnosed Graves' disease patients. TCR sequencing covered around 13 persistent and around 20 newly diagnosed Graves' disease patients, 33 samples in total. The study was registered as a clinical trial and conducted in China. Results the study describes overall, beyond this receptor: Peripheral blood alone was examined, since thyroid tissue, which constituted the primary lesion, could not be accessed. Sequencing and analysis were limited to the TCR beta chain. Compared with newly diagnosed patients, persistent Graves' disease patients had lower TCR Shannon entropy and fewer highly expanded clones, which suggests clonal expansion. More public clonotypes were shared among persistent patients (around 2,600) than among newly diagnosed patients (966). The authors noted that the small sample size was a limitation that may lower accuracy. Preferential use of TRBV28, TRBJ1-2 and TRBJ2-5 was observed in persistent disease, whereas TRBV20-1 and TRBJ2-1 were favored in newly diagnosed disease.

Reading the label with the study, this specimen's time point is: newly diagnosed GD, antithyroid drugs for less than 3 months. For both TCR sequencing and RNA sequencing, RNA was extracted from PBMCs in TRIzol. The diagnosis of Graves' disease followed American Thyroid Association guidelines. Patients for the study were recruited at an endocrinology department in Xi'an, China. Each patient gave about 8.1 milliliters of peripheral blood, collected in an EDTA anticoagulant tube. Ficoll Paque Plus density gradient separation was used to isolate PBMCs, and no further T cell sorting was performed. An Agilent 2100 Bioanalyzer and agarose gel were used to assess RNA quality, and a NanoDrop 2000 was used to measure RNA concentration. This clonotype was counted ten times or more. Its target antigen remains unknown. The record has no base qualities; no much larger clone is one base away. V is cut by 5 bases and J by 0 bases, and the space between the germline ends is 4 bases. CDR1 and CDR2 are drawn from the germline V gene (reference sequence): GTSNPN, SVGIG. CDR3 length: 11 amino acids, cysteine to phenylalanine. Of the read, only the CDR3 DNA is kept; its 33 bases are in frame from base 1.

The library was produced with multiplex PCR. The instrument was an Illumina HiSeq 4000. iRepertoire HTBI primers and Arm-PCR amplification of CDR3 regions were used to construct TCR beta libraries. PCR products were gel purified before sequencing. The paper's data handling went like this. A total of some 65 TRBV and more than twelve TRBJ segments were identified across samples and were used for gene usage analysis of CDR3 amino acid clonotypes. Filtered high-quality paired reads were merged into contigs using COPE and FqMerger. BLAST was used to align contigs to IMGT TRBV, TRBD and TRBJ reference genes, with CDR3 defined following IMGT. Highly expanded clones were defined as clonotypes with a frequency above 0.1%. Shannon entropy was used to measure repertoire diversity, and the Gini coefficient was used to measure V-J evenness. Public clonotypes were defined as clonotypes shared by more than one individual. Using fastp trimming at Q25 and MiXCR clonotype assembly, TCRdb reanalyzed the public sequencing data and kept in-frame beta chains. Each CDR3 protein gets just one entry, which takes the most common genes and DNA from the rows behind it. Clone size and V and J calls follow TCRdb, not the original study. The sample table shows approximately 460,000 distinct CDR3 sequences, and 15% to 20% are seen once. About 10% of the sample belongs to the ten largest clones.

These same records also appear under a second study, on T cells in Graves' hyperthyroidism and ophthalmopathy. From that second study: Graves' hyperthyroidism was defined as stable when no progression to ophthalmopathy occurred over 18 months of follow-up. The hyperthyroidism patients were between 18 and 65 years old and newly diagnosed, with a disease duration of less than 2 months. The study excluded patients with uncontrolled infections, other autoimmune diseases, pregnancy or lactation. Clinical symptoms, serum thyroxine and TRAb, thyroid ultrasound, and orbital computed tomography formed the basis for the diagnoses. The TCR CDR3 was subjected to a first round of RT-PCR using the HTBI primer set and the Qiagen OneStep RT-PCR kit. Most expanded thyroid clonotypes (frequency above 0.001) were also detected in blood, a finding suggesting that blood repertoires may reflect thyroid immune responses. A 13 V-J signature model separated ophthalmopathy from stable hyperthyroidism, with approximately 87% sensitivity and roughly 81% specificity in cross-validation and 80%/75% in testing. In validation, progression to ophthalmopathy was predicted by the model with 55% to 71% sensitivity and about 72% specificity, a median of around 5.9 months before onset. To identify distinguishing TCR V-J signatures, a discovery cohort of around 100 patients was used, comprising 43 with Graves' ophthalmopathy and about 59 with stable Graves' hyperthyroidism. An independent validation cohort of under 20 hyperthyroidism patients and about 15 patients who later progressed to ophthalmopathy tested prospective prediction of ophthalmopathy. The roughly 91 discovery patients were randomly divided into training and test sets at a 7:3 ratio. Thyroid tissue and blood T-cell repertoires from roughly 6 Graves' hyperthyroidism patients were also compared in the study. Following sampling, methimazole starting at 30 mg daily was given to hyperthyroidism patients, and high-dose intravenous methylprednisolone was given to ophthalmopathy patients. Libraries were constructed in a second round of multiplex PCR, after which size selection and purification were carried out. Paired-end sequencing of the libraries was performed with 100 bp reads on an Illumina HiSeq2000. Raw data were processed with SOAPnuke, discarding reads with adapters, uncalled bases, mean Phred below 15, or no exact constant-primer or identifier match. High-quality paired reads were merged using COPE v1.2.5, and each unique nucleotide sequence was defined as a clonotype. MiTCR v1.1 was used to align clonotypes to the IMGT TRBV, TRBD and TRBJ reference segments. Only V-J combinations with frequency above 0.0001, covering 99% to 99.2% of repertoires, were analysed. A TCS score was defined as the ratio between F50 (clonal expansion) and ExV (chaos), using BLOSUM62-based TCRdist between CDR3 peptides within each V-J. Welch's t-statistics and random forest reduced just over 500 V-J features to fewer than 15, which were used in a naive Bayes classifier (R e1071). Sample size was not statistically predetermined, and blinding of investigators to group allocation was not performed. TCR Vbeta CDR3 sequencing of approximately 140 peripheral blood samples (roughly 43 ophthalmopathy, around 80 hyperthyroidism and roughly 17 progressor patients) is reported in the paper.

The sample here was peripheral blood mononuclear cells (PBMCs), taken at new diagnosis, from a patient treated with antithyroid drugs. In this chain, TRBV30 is recombined with TRBJ2-5; no confident D gene assignment can be made. This receptor was obtained from a woman aged 30 to 39 with Graves disease. Donor details come from another sample of the same person, matched by shared clones. The CDR3 reads as follows: CAWGNQETQYF. Here is the DNA: TGTGCCTGGGGGAACCAAGAGACCCAGTACTTC.